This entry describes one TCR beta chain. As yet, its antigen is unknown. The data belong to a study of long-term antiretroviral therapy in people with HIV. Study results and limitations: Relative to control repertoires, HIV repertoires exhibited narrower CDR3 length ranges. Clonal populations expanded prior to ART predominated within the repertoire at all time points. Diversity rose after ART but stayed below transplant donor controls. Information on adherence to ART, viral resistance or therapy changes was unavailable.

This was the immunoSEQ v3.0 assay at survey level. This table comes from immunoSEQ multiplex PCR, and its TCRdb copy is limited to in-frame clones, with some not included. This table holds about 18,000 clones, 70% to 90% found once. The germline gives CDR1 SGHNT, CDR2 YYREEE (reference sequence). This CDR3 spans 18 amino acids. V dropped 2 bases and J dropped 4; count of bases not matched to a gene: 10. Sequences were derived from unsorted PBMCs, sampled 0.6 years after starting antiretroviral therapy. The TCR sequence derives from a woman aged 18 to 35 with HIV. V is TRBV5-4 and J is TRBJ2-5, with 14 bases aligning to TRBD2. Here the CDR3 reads CASSFPGLAGVGRETQYF. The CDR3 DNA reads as TGTGCCAGCAGCTTTCCGGGACTAGCGGGAGTGGGGCGAGAGACCCAGTACTTC.